The rows below give T cell receptor beta chains drawn from one sample of a study of cytomegalovirus exposure and HLA in healthy donors. Assay used: immunoSEQ multiplex PCR; TCRdb lists only in-frame clones, some missing. The table lists 200,000 to 250,000 clones, 80% to 90% of them singletons. Sample: PBMCs. Receptors were obtained from a woman under 30 in good health and CMV-seronegative. Both conserved end residues are part of each CDR3. The order of the fields is V gene, clone size, J gene, D gene, CDR3 protein, CDR3 DNA. A D gene is named only where the DNA matches it firmly. Only some rows state a clone size, as once, few, many or a class for expanded clones.

>TRBV19|-|TRBJ1-1|-
CASKLRPNTEAFF
TGTGCCAGTAAACTCAGGCCGAACACTGAAGCTTTCTTT
>TRBV7-9|-|TRBJ1-3|-
CASSLGGIAGAGNTIYF
TGTGCCAGCAGCTTAGGAGGGATTGCAGGTGCTGGAAACACCATATATTTT
>TRBV6-5|-|TRBJ1-2|-
CASAVRAGGYTF
TGTGCCAGCGCCGTCCGGGCGGGTGGCTACACCTTC
>TRBV10-3|-|TRBJ2-2|-
CAIRANRGLTGELFF
TGTGCCATCAGGGCGAACAGGGGACTCACCGGGGAGCTGTTTTTT
>TRBV5-4|-|TRBJ2-7|TRBD1
CASSWGTGGGVGEQYF
TGTGCCAGCAGCTGGGGGACAGGGGGAGGAGTTGGAGAGCAGTACTTC
>TRBV11-2|once|TRBJ2-1|TRBD2
CASSLGRFQRGGNEQFF
TGTGCCAGCAGCTTAGGGAGGTTTCAGCGGGGGGGGAATGAGCAGTTCTTC
>TRBV9|-|TRBJ2-5|TRBD2
CASSMWGGQETQYF
TGTGCCAGCAGCATGTGGGGGGGGCAAGAGACCCAGTACTTC
>TRBV7-9|-|TRBJ2-7|TRBD2
CASSSHGRDYYEQYF
TGTGCCAGCAGCTCACACGGGCGGGACTACTACGAGCAGTACTTC
>TRBV29-1|-|TRBJ2-1|TRBD2
CSVAGGRAPNEQFF
TGCAGCGTTGCCGGCGGGAGGGCCCCCAATGAGCAGTTCTTC
>TRBV7-2|once|TRBJ2-5|TRBD2
CASSWTSGGRETQYF
TGTGCCAGCAGCTGGACTAGCGGGGGGCGAGAGACCCAGTACTTC
>TRBV6-5|-|TRBJ2-7|-
CASSQGHLFEQYF
TGTGCCAGCAGTCAGGGACATTTATTCGAGCAGTACTTC
>TRBV6-5|-|TRBJ1-1|-
CATSPQGSGTEAFF
TGTGCCACAAGCCCACAGGGTAGTGGGACTGAAGCTTTCTTT
>TRBV7-2|-|TRBJ1-5|-
CASGWPHSNQPQHF
TGTGCCAGCGGTTGGCCACATAGCAATCAGCCCCAGCATTTT
>TRBV14|-|TRBJ1-1|-
CASSQEVSGVKAFF
TGTGCCAGCAGCCAAGAGGTATCCGGGGTAAAAGCTTTCTTT
>TRBV19|-|TRBJ1-2|TRBD1
CAREGQGEDYGYTF
TGTGCCAGAGAGGGACAGGGAGAAGACTATGGCTACACCTTC
>TRBV6-5|-|TRBJ1-5|-
CASTQDGGGNQPQHF
TGTGCCAGCACCCAGGACGGGGGGGGCAATCAGCCCCAGCATTTT
>TRBV9|-|TRBJ1-2|TRBD1
CASSGRRQGYGYTF
TGTGCCAGCAGCGGACGGCGACAGGGATATGGCTACACCTTC
>TRBV2|-|TRBJ2-3|-
CASSDRPTFTDTRYF
TGTGCCAGCAGTGATCGACCAACGTTCACAGATACGCGGTATTTT
>TRBV29-1|-|TRBJ2-5|-
CSVGDLETQYF
TGCAGCGTTGGAGACCTTGAGACCCAGTACTTC
>TRBV4-1|-|TRBJ2-3|-
CASSQASPFARSTDTQYF
TGCGCCAGCAGCCAGGCCTCCCCGTTTGCGCGGAGCACAGATACGCAGTATTTT
>TRBV7-2|once|TRBJ2-7|TRBD2
CASSRTSGGSPSYEQYF
TGTGCCAGCAGCCGAACTAGCGGGGGGTCCCCCTCCTACGAGCAGTACTTC
>TRBV7-2|-|TRBJ2-7|TRBD2
CASSTTSGGYEQYF
TGTGCCAGCAGCACGACTAGCGGGGGGTACGAGCAGTACTTC
>TRBV5-4|once|TRBJ1-1|-
CASSPGPGQANTEAFF
TGTGCCAGCAGCCCAGGGCCGGGACAAGCGAACACTGAAGCTTTCTTT
>TRBV30|-|TRBJ2-7|TRBD2
CAWREPTSASYEQYF
TGTGCCTGGAGGGAACCTACTAGCGCCTCCTACGAGCAGTACTTC
>TRBV4-3|-|TRBJ2-1|TRBD2
CASSQAPGLAGGLIHNEQFF
TGCGCCAGCAGCCAAGCTCCGGGACTAGCGGGGGGGTTAATCCACAATGAGCAGTTCTTC
>TRBV19|-|TRBJ2-1|-
CASQESSNSYNEQFF
TGTGCCAGTCAAGAGAGCTCCAACTCCTACAATGAGCAGTTCTTC
>TRBV7-2|-|TRBJ1-2|-
CASSELSGANNYGYTF
TGTGCCAGCAGTGAACTCTCAGGGGCTAACAACTATGGCTACACCTTC